Listed below are T cell receptor beta chains from one sample, sequenced in a study of blood T cell repertoires in COVID-19. Assay used: immunoSEQ multiplex PCR; TCRdb lists only in-frame clones, some missing. Among roughly 77,000 clones, approximately 90% were seen once, and the ten largest hold approximately 4.5%. The specimen sequenced was peripheral blood. These receptors were obtained from a man over 45 with active COVID-19. CDR3s include the opening cysteine and the closing phenylalanine or tryptophan. D genes are given only for firm matches. Expanded clones get a size class; other rows say once, few or many, or leave the size out.

V: TRBV28
J: TRBJ2-2
size: NA
D: NA
DNA: TGTGCCAGCAGCCCCCCGGGAACCGGGGAGCTGTTTTTT
CDR3: CASSPPGTGELFF

V: TRBV18
J: TRBJ1-1
size: NA
D: TRBD1
DNA: TGTGCCAGCTCACCACCGGGACAGAATGAAGCTTTCTTT
CDR3: CASSPPGQNEAFF

V: TRBV5-5
J: TRBJ2-1
size: NA
D: NA
DNA: TGTGCCAGCAGCTTGAGCAGGTTAAACTACAATGAGCAGTTCTTC
CDR3: CASSLSRLNYNEQFF

V: TRBV7-2
J: TRBJ1-2
size: NA
D: NA
DNA: TGTGCCAGCAGCTTAGGTCCAGGGATGGACTATGGCTACACCTTC
CDR3: CASSLGPGMDYGYTF

V: TRBV9
J: TRBJ1-1
size: NA
D: TRBD1
DNA: TGTGCCAGCAGCCCCTTTGGACAGGGAGGAACTGAAGCTTTCTTT
CDR3: CASSPFGQGGTEAFF

V: TRBV9
J: TRBJ2-3
size: NA
D: TRBD2
DNA: TGTGCCAGCAGCGTAGGGGGACTAGCGGTCACAGATACGCAGTATTTT
CDR3: CASSVGGLAVTDTQYF

V: TRBV6-4
J: TRBJ2-1
size: NA
D: TRBD2
DNA: TGTGCCAGCAGTGAGGCTAGCGGGAGCAAGGGTGATGAGCAGTTCTTC
CDR3: CASSEASGSKGDEQFF

V: TRBV5-1
J: TRBJ2-1
size: NA
D: TRBD1
DNA: TGCGCCAGCCGCGACAGGGGTTATGTAGATGAGCAGTTCTTC
CDR3: CASRDRGYVDEQFF

V: TRBV7-9
J: TRBJ1-2
size: NA
D: TRBD1
DNA: TGTGCCAGCAGCTCGGGGACAGGGATTAACTATGGCTACACCTTC
CDR3: CASSSGTGINYGYTF

V: TRBV25-1
J: TRBJ2-7
size: once
D: TRBD2
DNA: TGTGCCAGCAGTGAATCGGGGACTAGCGGGTCCTACGAGCAGTACTTC
CDR3: CASSESGTSGSYEQYF

V: TRBV4-1
J: TRBJ1-4
size: NA
D: NA
DNA: TGCGCCAGCAGGGACATGAATGAAAAACTGTTTTTT
CDR3: CASRDMNEKLFF

V: TRBV6-1
J: TRBJ1-5
size: NA
D: NA
DNA: TGTGCCAGCAGTGAAGTCGTCCCCGCGTGGAATCAGCCCCAGCATTTT
CDR3: CASSEVVPAWNQPQHF

V: TRBV28
J: TRBJ2-3
size: NA
D: NA
DNA: TGTGCCAGCAGACCACAGATAACAGATACGCAGTATTTT
CDR3: CASRPQITDTQYF

V: TRBV5-1
J: TRBJ1-2
size: NA
D: NA
DNA: TGCGCCAGCAGCCCCGAATGGGGGGTTTATGGCTACACCTTC
CDR3: CASSPEWGVYGYTF

V: TRBV4-1
J: TRBJ2-6
size: NA
D: NA
DNA: TGCGCCAGCAGCCAAGATTCCCTCGAAGCGAGAGGGGCCAACGTCCTGACTTTC
CDR3: CASSQDSLEARGANVLTF

V: TRBV19
J: TRBJ1-4
size: once
D: NA
DNA: TGTGCCAGTAGTTTCGACAAATCTAATGAAAAACTGTTTTTT
CDR3: CASSFDKSNEKLFF

V: TRBV15
J: TRBJ1-3
size: NA
D: TRBD1
DNA: TGTGCCACCAGCCCAAGCCCGGGACAGGGGGCGCCTGGAAACACCATATATTTT
CDR3: CATSPSPGQGAPGNTIYF

V: TRBV6-5
J: TRBJ2-5
size: NA
D: TRBD2
DNA: TGTGCCAGCAGGACTAGCGGATCTGAGACCCAGTACTTC
CDR3: CASRTSGSETQYF

V: TRBV7-2
J: TRBJ2-7
size: NA
D: TRBD2
DNA: TGTGCCAGCGGAATAGCGGGGAACTACGAGCAGTACTTC
CDR3: CASGIAGNYEQYF

V: TRBV5-1
J: TRBJ2-1
size: NA
D: TRBD2
DNA: TGCGCCAGCAGCGAATCTAGCGGGAGTTGGAATGAGCAGTTCTTC
CDR3: CASSESSGSWNEQFF

V: TRBV7-2
J: TRBJ2-7
size: NA
D: NA
DNA: TGTGCCAGCAGCTCCACCCCGACAAGCTCCGAGCAGTACTTC
CDR3: CASSSTPTSSEQYF

V: TRBV5-6
J: TRBJ2-5
size: NA
D: TRBD1
DNA: TGTGCCAGCAGCTCAGGAGGACAGGGGAGAGAGACCCAGTACTTC
CDR3: CASSSGGQGRETQYF

V: TRBV28
J: TRBJ2-1
size: NA
D: NA
DNA: TGTGCCAGCAGTGCCCCAACTAAGGGACTCACGAAGATCAATGAGCAGTTCTTC
CDR3: CASSAPTKGLTKINEQFF

V: TRBV28
J: TRBJ1-5
size: NA
D: TRBD1
DNA: TGTGCCAGCAGGCCAGGGGGACAGCTCAATCAGCCCCAGCATTTT
CDR3: CASRPGGQLNQPQHF

V: TRBV28
J: TRBJ2-7
size: NA
D: TRBD2
DNA: TGTGCCAGCAGTTCCCTTCGGTCGGTAGCGGGGGGGCCGAGGGACGAGCAGTACTTC
CDR3: CASSSLRSVAGGPRDEQYF

V: TRBV9
J: TRBJ1-2
size: once
D: TRBD1
DNA: TGTGCCAGCAGCGCCCAGGGGGAAGGCTACACCTTC
CDR3: CASSAQGEGYTF

V: TRBV9
J: TRBJ2-1
size: once
D: NA
DNA: TGTGCCAGCAGCGTAGCTCCGTCCTCGGGTGAGCAGTTCTTC
CDR3: CASSVAPSSGEQFF

V: TRBV7-2
J: TRBJ2-5
size: once
D: TRBD2
DNA: TGTGCCAGCAGCTTTCAGCGGGGGCCTCAAGAGACCCAGTACTTC
CDR3: CASSFQRGPQETQYF

V: TRBV5-5
J: TRBJ1-1
size: NA
D: NA
DNA: TGTGCCAGCAGCTTCAGGCTTCGGGAGGTCAACACTGAAGCTTTCTTT
CDR3: CASSFRLREVNTEAFF

V: TRBV5-4
J: TRBJ2-3
size: NA
D: TRBD2
DNA: TGTGCCAGCAGCCCCGCTCTCGGGACTAGCGGGAGGGCTGGTGGAGATACGCAGTATTTT
CDR3: CASSPALGTSGRAGGDTQYF

V: TRBV4-2
J: TRBJ2-5
size: NA
D: NA
DNA: TGTGCCAGCAGGGGGGAAGAGACCCAGTACTTC
CDR3: CASRGEETQYF

V: TRBV19
J: TRBJ2-1
size: NA
D: TRBD2
DNA: TGTGCCAGTAGTTTAGCGGGGGGGCTGGGTGAGCAGTTCTTC
CDR3: CASSLAGGLGEQFF

V: TRBV10-2
J: TRBJ1-3
size: NA
D: NA
DNA: TGCGCCAGCAGTGAACAAAGTCGAAACACCATATATTTT
CDR3: CASSEQSRNTIYF

V: TRBV30
J: TRBJ2-3
size: NA
D: TRBD1
DNA: TGTGCCTGGAGAAGGGGACAGCCATGGACAGATACGCAGTATTTT
CDR3: CAWRRGQPWTDTQYF

V: TRBV29-1
J: TRBJ2-5
size: NA
D: TRBD1
DNA: TGCAGCGGAACAGGGGGAGAGACCCAGTACTTC
CDR3: CSGTGGETQYF

V: TRBV5-1
J: TRBJ2-1
size: NA
D: NA
DNA: TGCGCCAGCAGCTTGGGGTCTAGCGCCTACACTCCTAGTGAGCAGTTCTTC
CDR3: CASSLGSSAYTPSEQFF